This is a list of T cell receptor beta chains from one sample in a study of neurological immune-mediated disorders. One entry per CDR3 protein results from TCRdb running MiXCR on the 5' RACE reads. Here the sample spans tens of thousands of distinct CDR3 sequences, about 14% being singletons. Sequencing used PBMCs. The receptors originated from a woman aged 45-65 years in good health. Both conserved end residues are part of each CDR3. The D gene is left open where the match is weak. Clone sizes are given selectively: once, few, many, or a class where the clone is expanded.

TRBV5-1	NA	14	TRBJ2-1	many	CASSLEHPPNEQFF	TGCGCCAGCAGCTTGGAGCATCCGCCCAATGAGCAGTTCTTC
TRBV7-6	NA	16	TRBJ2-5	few	CASSLGGRDRGETQYF	TGTGCCAGCAGCTTAGGTGGTAGAGACCGCGGAGAGACCCAGTACTTC
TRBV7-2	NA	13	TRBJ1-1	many	CASSLERNTEAFF	TGTGCCAGCAGCTTAGAAAGGAACACTGAAGCTTTCTTT
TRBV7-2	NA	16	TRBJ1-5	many	CASSLNAGQGGQPQHF	TGTGCCAGCAGCCTAAACGCAGGGCAAGGGGGTCAGCCCCAGCATTTT
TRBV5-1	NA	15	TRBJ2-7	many	CASSLARQGGYEQYF	TGCGCCAGCAGCTTGGCCAGGCAGGGGGGGTACGAGCAGTACTTC
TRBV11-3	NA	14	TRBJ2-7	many	CASSLEGEGTEQYF	TGTGCCAGCAGCTTAGAAGGCGAGGGAACCGAGCAGTACTTC
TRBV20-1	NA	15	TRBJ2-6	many	CSARESGSGANVLTF	TGCAGTGCTAGAGAATCAGGATCTGGGGCCAACGTCCTGACTTTC
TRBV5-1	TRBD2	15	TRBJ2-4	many	CASSLAGLAGVIQYF	TGCGCCAGCAGCTTGGCCGGATTAGCGGGAGTCATTCAGTACTTC
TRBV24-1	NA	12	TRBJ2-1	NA	CATRGPLDEQFF	TGTGCCACCAGGGGACCCCTCGATGAGCAGTTCTTC
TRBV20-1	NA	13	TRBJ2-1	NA	CSAPGHYRDEQFF	TGCAGTGCTCCGGGCCATTACAGGGACGAGCAGTTCTTC
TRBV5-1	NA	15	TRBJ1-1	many	CASSLEVYEGTEAFF	TGCGCCAGCAGCTTGGAGGTCTATGAGGGCACTGAAGCTTTCTTT
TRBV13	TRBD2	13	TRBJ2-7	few	CASSPSGSYEQYF	TGTGCCAGCAGCCCTAGCGGCTCCTACGAGCAGTACTTC
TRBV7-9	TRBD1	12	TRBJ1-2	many	CASSLTGEGYTF	TGTGCCAGCAGCCTAACAGGGGAAGGCTACACCTTC
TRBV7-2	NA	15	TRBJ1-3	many	CASSLHQSSGNTIYF	TGTGCCAGCAGCTTACACCAGAGCTCTGGAAACACCATATATTTT
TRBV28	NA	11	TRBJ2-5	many	CASSAWGVQYF	TGTGCCAGCAGTGCGTGGGGGGTCCAGTACTTC
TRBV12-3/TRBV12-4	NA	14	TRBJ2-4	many	CASSTTRGQNIQYF	TGTGCCAGCAGTACGACAAGGGGTCAAAACATTCAGTACTTC
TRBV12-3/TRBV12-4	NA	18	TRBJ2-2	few	CASSLVLTGGGFGGELFF	TGTGCCAGCAGTTTAGTTTTAACCGGGGGCGGTTTCGGCGGGGAGCTGTTTTTT
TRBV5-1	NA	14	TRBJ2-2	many	CASSLQENTGELFF	TGCGCCAGCAGCTTACAGGAGAACACCGGGGAGCTGTTTTTT
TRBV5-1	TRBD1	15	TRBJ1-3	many	CASSSTGGSENTIYF	TGCGCCAGCAGCTCAACAGGGGGCTCTGAGAACACCATATATTTT
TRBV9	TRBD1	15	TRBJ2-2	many	CASSVAFTGAGELFF	TGTGCCAGCAGCGTAGCCTTTACAGGGGCCGGGGAGCTGTTTTTT
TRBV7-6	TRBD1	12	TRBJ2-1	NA	CVSSRTGVEQFF	TGTGTCAGCAGCCGGACAGGGGTTGAGCAGTTCTTC
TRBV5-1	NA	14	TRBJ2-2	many	CASSPDGDTGELFF	TGCGCCAGCAGCCCAGACGGGGACACCGGGGAGCTGTTTTTT
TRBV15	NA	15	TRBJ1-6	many	CATSRDPQGNSPLHF	TGTGCCACCAGCAGAGATCCCCAAGGCAATTCACCCCTCCACTTT
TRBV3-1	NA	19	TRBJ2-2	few	CASSQDERRAGQNTGELFF	TGTGCCAGCAGCCAAGATGAGCGAAGAGCGGGCCAGAACACCGGGGAGCTGTTTTTT
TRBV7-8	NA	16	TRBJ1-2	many	CASSPPQDGGNYGYTF	TGTGCCAGCAGCCCCCCCCAGGATGGGGGTAACTATGGCTACACCTTC
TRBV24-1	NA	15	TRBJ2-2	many	CATSDTRRNTGELFF	TGTGCCACCAGTGACACAAGAAGGAACACCGGGGAGCTGTTTTTT
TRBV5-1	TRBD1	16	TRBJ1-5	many	CASSFGQGGSNQPQHF	TGCGCCAGCAGCTTTGGACAGGGCGGGAGCAATCAGCCCCAGCATTTT
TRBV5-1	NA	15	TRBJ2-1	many	CASSLGVSPPEKQFF	TGCGCCAGCAGCTTGGGGGTATCCCCACCAGAAAAGCAGTTCTTC
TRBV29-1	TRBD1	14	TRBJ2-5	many	CSVYRDRNSETQYF	TGCAGCGTGTACCGGGACAGGAATTCCGAGACCCAGTACTTC
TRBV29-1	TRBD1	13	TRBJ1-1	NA	CSTRTGLGTEAFF	TGCAGCACAAGGACAGGGTTGGGCACTGAAGCTTTCTTT
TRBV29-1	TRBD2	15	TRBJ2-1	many	CSAASPLAGAGEQFF	TGCAGCGCCGCATCCCCACTAGCGGGAGCTGGGGAGCAGTTCTTC
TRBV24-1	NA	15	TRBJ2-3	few	CATSDRSQKSDTQYF	TGTGCCACCAGTGATAGATCGCAGAAATCAGATACGCAGTATTTT
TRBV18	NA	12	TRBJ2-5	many	CASSPWPETQYF	TGTGCCAGCTCACCCTGGCCAGAGACCCAGTACTTC
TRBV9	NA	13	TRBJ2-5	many	CASSGTVQETQYF	TGTGCCAGCAGCGGGACAGTTCAAGAGACCCAGTACTTC
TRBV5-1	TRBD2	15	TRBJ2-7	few	CASSFGLAGGYEQYF	TGCGCCAGCAGCTTCGGACTAGCGGGAGGATACGAGCAGTACTTC
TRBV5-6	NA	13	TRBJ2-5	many	CASSFGQGIGTYF	NA
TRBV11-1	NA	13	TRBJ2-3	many	CASSFFPGPEQYF	TGTGCCAGCAGCTTCTTTCCGGGACCCGAGCAGTATTTT
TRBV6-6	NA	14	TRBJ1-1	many	CASSPAAGNTEAFF	TGTGCCAGCAGTCCAGCGGCGGGGAACACTGAAGCTTTCTTT
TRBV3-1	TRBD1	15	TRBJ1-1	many	CASSLGQGEGVEAFF	TGTGCCAGCAGCCTGGGACAGGGGGAAGGCGTTGAAGCTTTCTTT
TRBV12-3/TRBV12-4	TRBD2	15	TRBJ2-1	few	CASSLAGARGNEQFF	TGTGCCAGCAGTCTAGCGGGAGCTAGGGGCAATGAGCAGTTCTTC
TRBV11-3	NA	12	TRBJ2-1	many	CASSSRDNEQFF	TGTGCCAGCAGCTCCCGGGACAATGAGCAGTTCTTC
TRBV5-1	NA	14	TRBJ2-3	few	CASSLGRRTDTQYF	TGCGCCAGCAGCTTGGGGCGGAGAACAGATACGCAGTATTTT
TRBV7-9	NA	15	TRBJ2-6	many	CASSLVTGGANVLTF	TGTGCCAGCAGCTTAGTGACCGGTGGGGCCAACGTCCTGACTTTC
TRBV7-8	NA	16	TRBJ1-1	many	CASSFYDWIGTAEAFF	TGTGCCAGCAGCTTCTACGACTGGATCGGAACAGCTGAAGCTTTCTTT
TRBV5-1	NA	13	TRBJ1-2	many	CASSEGRAGGYTF	TGCGCCAGCAGCGAAGGACGGGCAGGGGGCTACACCTTC
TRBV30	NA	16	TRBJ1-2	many	CAWSRLGAASYYGYTF	TGTGCCTGGAGTCGCCTAGGGGCAGCGAGCTACTATGGCTACACCTTC
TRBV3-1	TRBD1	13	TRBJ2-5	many	CASRGTGVETQYF	TGTGCCAGCAGGGGGACAGGCGTCGAGACCCAGTACTTC
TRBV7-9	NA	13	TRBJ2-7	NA	CASSLQGISAQYF	TGTGCCAGCAGCTTACAGGGAATATCTGCGCAGTACTTC
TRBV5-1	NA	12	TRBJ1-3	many	CASSLGEDTIYF	TGCGCCAGCAGCTTGGGGGAGGACACCATATATTTT
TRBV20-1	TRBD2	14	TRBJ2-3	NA	CSALTSGNPDTQYF	TGCAGTGCTTTGACTAGCGGGAACCCAGATACGCAGTATTTT
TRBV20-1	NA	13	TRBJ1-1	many	CSGTGTLNTEAFF	TGCAGTGGGACGGGGACATTGAACACTGAAGCTTTCTTT
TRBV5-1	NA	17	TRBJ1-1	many	CASSLSLSWGQNTEAFF	TGCGCCAGCAGCTTGAGTTTGTCCTGGGGGCAGAACACTGAAGCTTTCTTT
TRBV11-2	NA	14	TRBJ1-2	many	CASSSHTGNYGYTF	TGTGCCAGCAGCTCCCACACAGGGAATTATGGCTACACCTTC
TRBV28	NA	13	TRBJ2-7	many	CASSRTYPHEQYF	TGTGCCAGCAGTCGGACGTACCCCCACGAGCAGTACTTC
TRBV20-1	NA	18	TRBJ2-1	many	CSARDRPFVATSYNEQFF	TGCAGTGCTAGAGATAGGCCCTTTGTGGCGACGTCCTACAATGAGCAGTTCTTC
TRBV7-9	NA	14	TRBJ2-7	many	CASSFPGQNYEQYF	TGTGCCAGCAGCTTTCCGGGACAAAACTACGAGCAGTACTTC
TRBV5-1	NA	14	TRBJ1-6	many	CASSVDGGNSPLHF	TGCGCCAGCAGCGTGGACGGGGGGAATTCACCCCTCCACTTT
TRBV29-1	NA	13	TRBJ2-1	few	CRRDFILYNEQFF	TGCAGACGGGACTTTATATTATACAATGAGCAGTTCTTC